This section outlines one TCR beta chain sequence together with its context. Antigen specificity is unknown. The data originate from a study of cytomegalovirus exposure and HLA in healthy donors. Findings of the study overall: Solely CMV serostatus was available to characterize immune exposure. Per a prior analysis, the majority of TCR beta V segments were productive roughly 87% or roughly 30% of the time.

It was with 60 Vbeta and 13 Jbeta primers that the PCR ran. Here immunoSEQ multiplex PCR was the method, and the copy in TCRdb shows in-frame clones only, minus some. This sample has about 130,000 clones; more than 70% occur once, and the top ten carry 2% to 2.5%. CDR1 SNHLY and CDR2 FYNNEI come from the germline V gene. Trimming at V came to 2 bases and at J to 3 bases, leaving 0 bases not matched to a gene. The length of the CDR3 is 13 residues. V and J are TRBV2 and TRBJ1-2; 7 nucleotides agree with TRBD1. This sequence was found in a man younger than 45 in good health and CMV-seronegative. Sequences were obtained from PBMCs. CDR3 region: CASSEQGDYGYTF. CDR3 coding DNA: TGTGCCAGCAGTGAACAGGGGGACTATGGCTACACCTTC.